This TCR beta chain was identified in a study of T-cell reconstitution after alpha-beta-depleted transplantation in children. The V and J ends lost 8 bases and 3 bases respectively, with 19 bases between them. The CDR3 spans 15 residues. Germline V CDR1 and CDR2: MNHNS, SASEGT. Preparation of the TCRbeta library was carried out with unique molecular identifiers. TCRdb redid the calling of the PCR reads with MiXCR, one entry per CDR3 protein. The top ten clones hold about 5% of a sample with about 420,000 distinct CDR3 sequences, under 13% of them seen once. The TCR sequence derives from a human donor who donated a stem cell graft to a child with acute myeloid leukemia. The genes are TRBV6-1 and TRBJ1-2, with D maybe TRBD1 (5 bases). Sample: PBMCs from the stem cell graft donor, taken from the stem cell graft. The DNA of the CDR3 is TGTGCCAGCCGCGCCGGGGCCCGAATCCACTATGGCTACACCTTC. The encoded protein is CASRAGARIHYGYTF.